This passage covers 17 T cell receptor beta chains from one sample sequenced in a study of blood T cell repertoires in COVID-19. Profiled with immunoSEQ multiplex PCR; TCRdb holds only in-frame clones, not every one. The table lists approximately 93,000 clones, 85% to 90% of them singletons. The specimen was peripheral blood. The receptors shown here come from a man over 45 with COVID-19, enrolled during active disease.

This CDR3 is CASSFYRDNSPLHF. CDR3 coding DNA: TGTGCCAGCAGCTTCTACAGGGATAATTCACCCCTCCACTTT. The J gene is TRBJ1-6, the V gene TRBV7-2; D perhaps matches TRBD1 (6 bases). The CDR3 totals 14 residues. In germline, CDR1 is SGHTA, CDR2 FQGNSA. V lost 3 bases and J 5 bases, leaving 8 bases between the germline ends.

As DNA, the CDR3 is TGTGCCAGCAGCGGACGGGACAGGGATCAGCCCCAGCATTTT. Encoded protein: CASSGRDRDQPQHF. V usage is TRBV5-6 and J usage is TRBJ1-5; TRBD1 aligns across 9 bases. The V and J ends lost 4 bases and 5 bases, in that order; junction bases with no gene match: 4. The germline CDR1 and CDR2 sequences are SGHDT and YYEEEE. The CDR3 consists of 14 residues.

The chain employs TRBV6-5 and TRBJ2-2, with D tentatively TRBD2 (6 bases). Looked up from germline, CDR1 is MNHEY and CDR2 is SVGAGI. CDR3 size: 15 residues. V lost 8 bases, J lost 4 bases, and 17 bases lay in between. CDR3 coding DNA: TGTGCCAGCGAAACGGGCAGGAGGGGCACCGGGGAGCTGTTTTTT. As protein: CASETGRRGTGELFF.

This clone was observed once. This chain joins TRBV21-1 and TRBJ1-3. TRBV21-1 constitutes a pseudogene. The CDR3 totals 15 residues. DNA of the CDR3: TGTGCCAGCGAGGCCTGCGCTAGCTCTGGAAACACCATATATTTT. As protein: CASEACASSGNTIYF.

This rearrangement joins TRBV7-9 to TRBJ2-1; 12 bases fit TRBD2. CDR3 length equals 17 residues. J was trimmed by 0 bases and V by 5 bases; bases with no gene match: 5. CDR1 is SEHNR, CDR2 FQNEAQ, per germline (reference sequence). CDR3 protein: CASSLGLAGLSYNEQFF. In nucleotides, the CDR3 is TGTGCCAGCAGCCTAGGACTAGCGGGGCTCTCCTACAATGAGCAGTTCTTC.

The rearrangement uses TRBV7-2 and TRBJ2-2, with 14 positions matching TRBD2. V lost 4 bases, J lost 6 bases, and 10 bases stayed unmatched. The CDR3 runs to 18 residues. Germline-derived CDR1 and CDR2 are SGHTA and FQGNSA. In nucleotides, the CDR3 is TGTGCCAGCAGCTCGACTAGCGGGGGGGCCTTGGTCTCCGGGGAGCTGTTTTTT. It encodes CASSSTSGGALVSGELFF.

This clone showed up just a few times. The chain uses TRBV28 and TRBJ1-2; 9 nucleotides match TRBD1. The J segment lost 7 bases and the V segment lost 7 bases, leaving 10 bases of the junction unmatched. Germline V gene data show CDR1 as MDHEN and CDR2 as SYDVKM. The length of the CDR3 is 14 residues. The CDR3 sequence: CASTLGGQGFGYTF. The CDR3 DNA reads as TGTGCCAGCACCCTCGGGGGACAGGGTTTTGGCTACACCTTC.

The chain employs TRBV6-5 and TRBJ1-3; D is possibly TRBD1 (5 bases). The CDR3 is 15 amino acids. V lost 2 bases, J lost 2 bases, and 10 bases lay in between. The germline V gene has CDR1 MNHEY and CDR2 SVGAGI. Here the CDR3 reads CASSYAGGTGNTIYF. The CDR3 nucleotides are TGTGCCAGCAGTTACGCCGGGGGGACTGGAAACACCATATATTTT.

As DNA, the CDR3 is TGTGCCAGCAGTTACTCTTCCCCGAATCAGCCCCAGCATTTT. Protein product: CASSYSSPNQPQHF. J is TRBJ1-5 and V is TRBV6-5; D not certain. Trimming pared 0 bases from V and 4 bases from J, leaving 7 bases between. The CDR3 is 14 amino acids. CDR1 is MNHEY, CDR2 SVGAGI, per germline.

The J gene is TRBJ1-6, the V gene TRBV27; 7 positions agree with TRBD1. Germline values: CDR1 MNHEY, CDR2 SMNVEV (reference sequence). V trimming: 5 bases; J trimming: 4 bases; junction bases outside the gene matches: 5. This CDR3 is 15 amino acids long. The CDR3 reads CASSPGQQYNSPLHF. The CDR3 DNA is TGTGCCAGCAGTCCGGGACAGCAATATAATTCACCCCTCCACTTT.

The genes are TRBV28 and TRBJ1-4; 9 positions match TRBD1. CDR1 MDHEN and CDR2 SYDVKM come from the germline V gene. V shed 6 bases, J shed 7 bases, and the junction held 9 bases outside the gene matches. The CDR3 is made up of 15 amino acids. The CDR3 nucleotides are TGTGCCAGCAGCGACCCGGGACAGGGTAGTGAAAAACTGTTTTTT. It codes for CASSDPGQGSEKLFF.

The J gene is TRBJ2-7, the V gene TRBV9; maybe TRBD2 (5 bases). This CDR3 region has 13 residues. Germline lookup yields CDR1 SGDLS and CDR2 YYNGEE. V was cut by 0 bases and J by 1 base, with 5 bases left in between. The CDR3 DNA is TGTGCCAGCAGCGTAGGACTATCCTACGAGCAGTACTTC. Amino acid sequence: CASSVGLSYEQYF. Full variable domain (outside the CDR3, taken from reference TRBV9 and TRBJ2-7): DSGVTQTPKHLITATGQRVTLRCSPRSGDLSVYWYQQSLDQGLQFLIQYYNGEERAKGNILERFSAQQFPDLHSELNLSSLELGDSALYFCASSVGLSYEQYFGPGTRLTVT.

V gene TRBV30 combines with J gene TRBJ1-2, with 9 bases fitting TRBD1. This CDR3 region has 14 residues. Germline assignment: CDR1 GTSNPN and CDR2 SVGIG (reference sequence). The ends lost 4 bases at V and 5 bases at J; junction bases unmatched: 8. CDR3 protein: CAWTSDRGKYGYTF. The CDR3 DNA reads as TGTGCCTGGACCTCGGACAGGGGAAAGTATGGCTACACCTTC.

The genes are TRBV28 and TRBJ1-5, with 7 bases aligning to TRBD1. There are 15 residues in the CDR3. Trimming cost V 5 bases and J 4 bases; bases outside gene matches: 8. Looked up from germline, CDR1 is MDHEN and CDR2 is SYDVKM. The CDR3 loop reads CASSAGTASNQPQHF. Written as DNA, the CDR3 is TGTGCCAGCAGTGCCGGGACAGCAAGTAATCAGCCCCAGCATTTT.

This chain links TRBV6-1 with TRBJ1-2, with D tentatively TRBD1 (5 bases). Germline CDR1 MNHNS, CDR2 SASEGT. The ends were cut back, 3 bases at V and 8 bases at J, with 10 bases in the middle. The CDR3 covers 12 residues. CDR3 loop: CASSDAGPGYTF. The CDR3 DNA reads TGTGCCAGCAGTGACGCAGGGCCAGGCTACACCTTC.

V and J are TRBV28 and TRBJ1-1, with D uncertain. V lost 6 bases, J lost 4 bases, and 27 bases lay in between. The CDR3 covers 18 residues. CDR1 and CDR2 (germline): MDHEN, SYDVKM. CDR3 bases: TGTGCCAGCAGCCCCCAACTGGGCTTTGGGCATCTGGGCACTGAAGCTTTCTTT. Translated: CASSPQLGFGHLGTEAFF.

This clone was seen just once. The J gene is TRBJ2-4, the V gene TRBV10-3, with TRBD1 as a possible D gene (5 bases). V lost 4 bases and J lost 7, with 11 bases in between. CDR1 and CDR2 (germline): ENHRY, SYGVKD. The CDR3 length is 13 residues. CDR3 loop: CAISARDPNIQYF. CDR3 in DNA: TGTGCCATCAGTGCCAGGGATCCCAACATTCAGTACTTC.